The 2 T cell receptor beta chains below all came from one sample that was sequenced in a study of blood T cell repertoires in COVID-19. The data were produced by immunoSEQ multiplex PCR, yet TCRdb's version contains in-frame clones alone and is incomplete. Among around 250,000 clones listed, around four fifths were seen once. Sequencing was performed on peripheral blood. The receptors originated from a woman of 80 years or more with acute or convalescent COVID-19.

The chain combines TRBV5-5 with TRBJ1-1; 7 bases are a match to TRBD1. The V and J ends lost 1 base and 9 bases, in that order; junction bases with no gene match: 6. The CDR3 is made up of 13 amino acids. The V gene's germline CDR1 is SGHKS and CDR2 YYEKEE (reference sequence). CDR3 in DNA: TGTGCCAGCAGCTTGTATGGACAGGATAAAGCTTTCTTT. This gives the protein CASSLYGQDKAFF.

This sequence joins TRBV20-1 and TRBJ2-7, with 7 bases that match TRBD1. This CDR3 is 11 amino acids long. CDR1 is DFQATT and CDR2 is SNEGSKA in the germline V gene (reference sequence). The CDR3 sequence is CSPSGGYEQYF. CDR3 coding DNA: TGCAGCCCGTCAGGGGGCTACGAGCAGTACTTC.